The next 17 T cell receptor beta chains were all read from a single sample in a study of T-cell reconstitution after alpha-beta-depleted transplantation in children. Unique molecular identifiers were used in preparing the TCRbeta library. TCRdb reprocessed the PCR reads with MiXCR, giving one entry per CDR3 protein. This repertoire shows approximately 640,000 distinct CDR3 sequences, 16% found once; its top ten account for approximately 1%. This specimen consisted of PBMCs from the stem cell graft donor, obtained from the stem cell graft. The source is a human donor who donated a stem cell graft to a child with acute myeloid leukemia.

This clonotype was detected many times. This chain connects TRBV6-1 to TRBJ1-1; a possible D gene is TRBD1 (5 bases). V lost 6 bases and J 1 base, leaving 18 bases between the germline ends. Germline assignment: CDR1 MNHNS and CDR2 SASEGT. The CDR3 loop spans 16 amino acids. This CDR3 is CASSPPSSQANTEAFF. The CDR3 DNA reads TGTGCCAGCAGCCCCCCTTCCTCACAGGCGAACACTGAAGCTTTCTTT.

The rearrangement joins TRBV7-6 to TRBJ2-1, with 13 bases fitting TRBD2. V was pared by 5 bases and J by 3 bases, with 10 bases of the junction left unmatched. CDR3 length equals 18 residues. Germline V lookup: CDR1 SGHVS, CDR2 FNYEAQ. CDR3 loop: CASSSGTSGVLFYNEQFF. The CDR3 region has the DNA TGTGCCAGCAGCAGCGGGACTAGCGGGGTACTTTTCTACAATGAGCAGTTCTTC.

This clonotype was observed at least ten times. The gene calls are TRBV20-1 and TRBJ2-6, with D tentatively TRBD1 or TRBD2 (5 bases each). The CDR3 covers 17 residues. V was trimmed by 5 bases and J by 0 bases, leaving 17 bases between them. In germline, CDR1 is DFQATT, CDR2 SNEGSKA (reference sequence). The CDR3 loop is CSALRGRESSGANVLTF. CDR3 in DNA: TGCAGTGCTCTTCGAGGCAGGGAGAGCTCTGGGGCCAACGTCCTGACTTTC.

J is TRBJ2-7 and V is TRBV7-9; D is unresolved. This CDR3 is built from 14 residues. Per germline, CDR1 SEHNR and CDR2 FQNEAQ (reference sequence). Trimming cost V 1 base and J 2 bases, with 9 bases left between them. The CDR3 loop reads CASSLGFGAYEQYF. The CDR3 DNA follows: TGTGCCAGCAGCTTAGGCTTTGGGGCCTACGAGCAGTACTTC.

In the case of this clonotype: The junction departs from germline at one end; a sequencing error may be responsible. CDR3: CASSIGRGDGYTF. The CDR3 DNA sequence: TGTGCCAGCAGCATAGGCCGAGGAGATGGCTACACCTTC. The rearrangement joins TRBV13 to TRBJ1-2; D gene unclear. CDR3 length: 13 amino acids. CDR1 is PRHDT, CDR2 FYEKMQ, per germline (reference sequence).

V usage is TRBV10-3 and J usage is TRBJ1-1; no definite D call. V lost 3 bases, J lost 1 base, and 6 bases lay in between. The germline V gene has CDR1 ENHRY and CDR2 SYGVKD. This CDR3 is built from 13 residues. Here the CDR3 reads CAISEGQNTEAFF. The CDR3 region has the DNA TGTGCCATCAGTGAAGGTCAGAACACTGAAGCTTTCTTT.

There are many counts of this clonotype. The chain joins TRBV5-6 to TRBJ1-2; D unclear. V dropped 2 bases and J dropped 8 bases, with 13 bases sitting between them. Germline V CDR1 and CDR2: SGHDT, YYEEEE. The CDR3 consists of 13 residues. CDR3: CASSFSEARGYTF. The CDR3 DNA reads TGTGCCAGCAGCTTTTCCGAGGCTCGGGGCTACACCTTC.

The chain has TRBV11-2 and TRBJ2-6, with D possibly matching TRBD1 (6 bases). The CDR3 is 18 residues long. Trimming cost V 2 bases and J 0 bases, with 14 bases left between them. CDR1 is SGHAT, CDR2 FQNNGV, per germline. CDR3 residues: CASSLQFGQPSGANVLTF. The CDR3 DNA is TGTGCCAGCAGCTTACAGTTCGGACAGCCCTCTGGGGCCAACGTCCTGACTTTC.

This clonotype showed up many times. This chain joins TRBV20-1 and TRBJ1-5; the D gene is possibly TRBD1 (5 bases). The V gene's germline CDR1 is DFQATT and CDR2 SNEGSKA (reference sequence). The CDR3 sequence is 13 residues long. V was pared by 3 bases and J by 5 bases, with 11 bases between. This CDR3 reads CSASGRVDQPQHF. In DNA, the CDR3 is TGCAGTGCTAGCGGCAGGGTTGATCAGCCCCAGCATTTT.

The chain couples TRBV5-1 to TRBJ1-1, with D maybe TRBD1 (6 bases). Trimming pared 7 bases from V and 4 bases from J, leaving 17 bases between. Germline values: CDR1 SGHRS, CDR2 YFSETQ. The CDR3 is 14 residues long. The CDR3 sequence is CASPHRVGTTEAFF. DNA of the CDR3: TGCGCCAGCCCCCACAGGGTTGGTACCACTGAAGCTTTCTTT.

This clonotype has at least ten counts. The chain carries TRBV7-7 and TRBJ2-3; D gene unclear. The CDR3 runs 14 residues. V lost 0 bases and J lost 3, with 7 bases in between. Germline assignment: CDR1 SSHAT and CDR2 FNYEAQ (reference sequence). This CDR3 is CASSLATLTDTQYF. In nucleotides, the CDR3 is TGTGCCAGCAGCTTAGCGACCTTAACAGATACGCAGTATTTT.

This clonotype was seen repeatedly, ten times or more. V usage is TRBV10-3 and J usage is TRBJ2-7, with D hard to call. The V and J ends lost 3 bases and 6 bases respectively, with 12 bases between them. The CDR3 is made up of 13 amino acids. Germline V lookup: CDR1 ENHRY, CDR2 SYGVKD. CDR3 amino acids: CAISDPPGGEQYF. The CDR3 DNA sequence: TGTGCCATCAGTGACCCCCCGGGCGGCGAGCAGTACTTC.

This CDR3 is CSAFSGPSYEQYF. For the CDR3, the DNA is TGCAGTGCTTTTAGCGGTCCTTCCTACGAGCAGTACTTC. This rearrangement joins TRBV20-1 to TRBJ2-7; perhaps TRBD2 as D (6 bases). Germline values: CDR1 DFQATT, CDR2 SNEGSKA (reference sequence). There are 13 residues in the CDR3. Between the trimmed V and J ends, which lost 5 bases and 1 base, there was a span of 12 bases.

The chain joins TRBV4-3 to TRBJ2-1; TRBD2 is a possible D gene (6 bases). The CDR3 has 13 residues. Germline CDR1 reads LGHNA; CDR2 reads YSLEER. V lost 1 base to trimming and J lost 16 bases, with 17 bases between them. CDR3 region: CASSQGEPGVQFF. As DNA, the CDR3 is TGCGCCAGCAGCCAAGGGGAGCCGGGGGTTCAATTCTTC.

Concerning this clonotype itself: Just one base apart from a much larger clone, this may be a read error. J is TRBJ2-7 and V is TRBV7-2; 7 nucleotides agree with TRBD1. Germline V gene sequence: CDR1 SGHTA, CDR2 FQGNSA. Trimming cost V 5 bases and J 8 bases; bases outside gene matches: 12. The CDR3 is 14 amino acids. DNA for the CDR3: TGTGCCAGCAGCGAGTCCGGGACAGCAAGCAAGCAGTACTTC. Translation gives CASSESGTASKQYF.

The chain recombines TRBV20-1 with TRBJ2-7; TRBD2 matches 7 bases. After removal of 0 bases from V and 4 bases from J, the junction contained 12 bases not matched to a gene. From germline, CDR1 is DFQATT and CDR2 SNEGSKA (reference sequence). The CDR3 extends over 16 amino acids. CDR3 nucleotides: TGCAGTGCTAGAGATTACACCCGGGGGGACCTATACGAGCAGTACTTC. The encoded protein is CSARDYTRGDLYEQYF.

This clonotype was observed at least ten times. The rearrangement uses TRBV20-1 and TRBJ2-3, with D maybe TRBD2 (6 bases). This CDR3 is 15 amino acids long. Germline lookup yields CDR1 DFQATT and CDR2 SNEGSKA (reference sequence). V dropped 1 base and J dropped 0 bases, with 11 bases sitting between them. The CDR3 DNA reads TGCAGTGCTAGAGTCGGGGGATGGAGCACAGATACGCAGTATTTT. Protein: CSARVGGWSTDTQYF.